The TCR beta chain under discussion was sequenced for a study of T cell repertoires in cytomegalovirus infection. Study in general: Carrying CMV and the relevant HLA type showed in public TCR beta signatures.

This clonotype was detected many times. As yet, its antigen is unknown. From the reads, TCRdb called clonotypes with MiXCR, one entry per CDR3 protein. The data hold about 920,000 distinct CDR3 sequences, with around 32% observed a single time. The sample consisted of cultured CD8+ T cells from PBMCs, taken from culture after CMV antigen stimulation. The source is a human donor in good health (CMV status not recorded). Some clones in this sample may be carry-over from other donors' samples.

CDR3 loop: CASSIIGPRLAGGYEQYF. CDR3 bases: TGTGCCAGCAGCATCATCGGGCCCCGACTAGCGGGGGGGTACGAGCAGTACTTC. V gene TRBV7-2 combines with J gene TRBJ2-7; 14 bases are shared with TRBD2. V lost 5 bases and J lost 4; bases outside the gene matches: 13. CDR1 is SGHTA, CDR2 FQGNSA, per germline. The CDR3 extends over 18 amino acids. The full variable domain, its missing parts supplied by reference TRBV7-2 and TRBJ2-7, is GAGVSQSPSNKVTEKGKDVELRCDPISGHTALYWYRQSLGQGLEFLIYFQGNSAPDKSGLPSDRFSAERTGGSVSTLTIQRTQQEDSAVYLCASSIIGPRLAGGYEQYFGPGTRLTVT.